Shown below are 32 T cell receptor beta chains from a single sample sequenced in a study of T cells after yellow fever vaccination. TCRdb fed the 5' RACE reads into MiXCR, producing one record per CDR3 protein. The sample has 620,000 or so distinct CDR3 sequences; about a sixth are singletons. This sample comprised PBMCs, obtained 4 to 5 days after the first yellow fever vaccination. The receptors stem from a man aged 18 to 30 who received the YFV17D yellow fever vaccine.

This clonotype was seen more than once but under ten times. The rearrangement uses TRBV9 and TRBJ1-3; no clear D gene. This CDR3 region has 15 residues. Trimming stripped 0 bases from V and 0 bases from J, with 7 bases between. Germline CDR1 and CDR2: SGDLS and YYNGEE. This CDR3 is CASSVGGVSGNTIYF. The CDR3 nucleotides read TGTGCCAGCAGCGTAGGCGGGGTCTCTGGAAACACCATATATTTT. The entire variable domain, with the rest obtained from reference TRBV9 and TRBJ1-3, is as follows: DSGVTQTPKHLITATGQRVTLRCSPRSGDLSVYWYQQSLDQGLQFLIQYYNGEERAKGNILERFSAQQFPDLHSELNLSSLELGDSALYFCASSVGGVSGNTIYFGEGSWLTVV.

This clonotype was recorded only once. V and J are TRBV9 and TRBJ1-3; D might be TRBD1 (6 bases). The CDR3 contains 17 residues. V was cut by 0 bases and J by 0 bases, with 13 bases left in between. Per germline, CDR1 SGDLS and CDR2 YYNGEE. CDR3 in DNA: TGTGCCAGCAGCGTAGGAACAGGGAAGATCTCTGGAAACACCATATATTTT. This gives the protein CASSVGTGKISGNTIYF.

The chain employs TRBV5-5 and TRBJ1-2, with D possibly TRBD1 on 5 matching bases. Germline CDR1 reads SGHKS; CDR2 reads YYEKEE (reference sequence). The V gene lost 1 base and the J gene lost 8 bases, with 27 bases spanning the gap. The CDR3 length is 18 residues. This CDR3 reads CASSLSGGTGMVSGGYTF. DNA for the CDR3: TGTGCCAGCAGCTTGTCCGGTGGGACGGGAATGGTATCGGGCGGCTACACCTTC.

This clonotype occurred a few times. The rearrangement uses TRBV5-6 and TRBJ2-5, with 9 bases matching TRBD1. V trimming: 4 bases; J trimming: 1 base; junction bases outside the gene matches: 11. The CDR3 runs to 17 residues. From germline, CDR1 is SGHDT and CDR2 YYEEEE. CDR3 sequence: CASSLAGTGLVQETQYF. The CDR3, as DNA: TGTGCCAGCAGCCTAGCCGGGACAGGGTTAGTCCAAGAGACCCAGTACTTC.

The chain links TRBV18 to TRBJ2-3, with TRBD2 matching 7 bases. Germline assignment: CDR1 KGHSH and CDR2 LQKENI. CDR3 length equals 18 residues. V gave up 1 base and J gave up 2 bases; unmatched junction bases: 12. The CDR3 loop is CASSPLTERGSVTDTQYF. CDR3 nucleotides: TGTGCCAGCTCACCACTCACAGAGCGGGGATCTGTCACAGATACGCAGTATTTT.

Here the CDR3 reads CASSRKQGNVYNEQFF. The CDR3 coding sequence is TGTGCCAGCAGCCGGAAACAGGGGAACGTATACAATGAGCAGTTCTTC. The chain uses TRBV5-4 and TRBJ2-1; 7 nucleotides match TRBD1. Germline V lookup: CDR1 SGHNT, CDR2 YYREEE (reference sequence). The CDR3 sequence is 16 residues long. V lost 4 bases and J lost 4; bases outside the gene matches: 11.

The V call is TRBV20-1, the J call TRBJ1-1, with 9 bases identical to TRBD1. With 5 bases clipped from V and 3 bases from J, the junction kept 10 bases outside the gene matches. CDR3 length: 15 residues. Germline values: CDR1 DFQATT, CDR2 SNEGSKA (reference sequence). The CDR3 sequence: CSAEGTGRLDTEAFF. The CDR3 DNA reads TGCAGTGCTGAAGGGACAGGGCGGTTGGACACTGAAGCTTTCTTT.

The chain joins TRBV20-1 to TRBJ2-7, with TRBD1 matching over 9 bases. The trim removed 5 bases at V and 7 bases at J, leaving 9 bases unmatched. Looked up from germline, CDR1 is DFQATT and CDR2 is SNEGSKA (reference sequence). The CDR3 loop spans 13 amino acids. DNA of the CDR3: TGCAGTGCTCCGAAACAGGGGGCGGATGAGCAGTACGTC. It codes for CSAPKQGADEQYV.

The CDR3 is CASSPLAGASSTDTQYF. The DNA for the CDR3 is TGTGCCAGCAGCCCGCTGGCGGGAGCCTCTAGCACAGATACGCAGTATTTT. The chain couples TRBV7-2 to TRBJ2-3; TRBD2 aligns across 7 bases. The CDR3 runs to 17 residues. CDR1 is SGHTA, CDR2 FQGNSA, per germline. V lost 5 bases and J lost 0; bases outside the gene matches: 11.

This clonotype was seen only a few times. The V gene is TRBV10-3, the J gene TRBJ2-7; a weak D match, TRBD2 (5 bases). Germline CDR1 ENHRY, CDR2 SYGVKD. V dropped 0 bases and J dropped 0 bases, with 6 bases sitting between them. The CDR3 loop spans 14 amino acids. CDR3 nucleotide sequence: TGTGCCATCAGTGAGTCGGGGAGCTCCTACGAGCAGTACGTC. Encoded protein: CAISESGSSYEQYV.

J is TRBJ2-2 and V is TRBV30; D call uncertain. Germline values: CDR1 GTSNPN, CDR2 SVGIG (reference sequence). This CDR3 region has 14 residues. The ends were cut back, 0 bases at V and 4 bases at J, with 9 bases in the middle. The CDR3 loop reads CAWSVYSGTGELFF. CDR3 DNA: TGTGCCTGGAGTGTCTACAGTGGCACCGGGGAGCTGTTTTTT.

This CDR3 is CASSLVSTSTDTQYF. The CDR3 nucleotides read TGTGCCAGCAGCTTAGTCTCCACTAGCACAGATACGCAGTATTTT. The rearrangement links TRBV7-2 to TRBJ2-3; the D is unclear. Germline values: CDR1 SGHTA, CDR2 FQGNSA. Trimming left V 1 base short and J 0 bases short, with 8 bases between. The CDR3 is 15 residues long.

The V gene is TRBV14, the J gene TRBJ1-6, with D possibly TRBD1 on 6 matching bases. The CDR3 covers 14 residues. Germline CDR1 reads SGHDN; CDR2 reads FVKESK. With 5 bases removed from V and 8 bases from J, the gap between germline ends came to 13 bases. The CDR3 protein is CASSKGVFDSPLHF. CDR3 nucleotide sequence: TGTGCCAGCAGCAAGGGGGTTTTTGATTCACCCCTCCACTTT.

This clonotype was detected a few times. The V call is TRBV11-2, the J call TRBJ2-1; D is uncertain. Germline-derived CDR1 and CDR2 are SGHAT and FQNNGV. CDR3 length: 15 residues. The germline V and J ends were trimmed by 3 bases and 1 base, with 10 bases remaining between them. CDR3: CASSLTLNSYNEQFF. CDR3 bases: TGTGCCAGCAGCTTGACACTAAATTCCTACAATGAGCAGTTCTTC.

At least ten counts were recorded for this clonotype. V and J are TRBV7-9 and TRBJ2-3; 13 nucleotides match TRBD2. CDR1 and CDR2 (germline): SEHNR, FQNEAQ (reference sequence). After removal of 5 bases from V and 1 base from J, the junction contained 3 bases not matched to a gene. The CDR3 is made up of 16 amino acids. This chain's CDR3 is CASSPGTSGGTDTQYF. CDR3 nucleotides: TGTGCCAGCAGCCCTGGGACTAGCGGGGGCACAGATACGCAGTATTTT.

The chain recombines TRBV23-1 with TRBJ2-7; D is unclear. Being an ORF, TRBV23-1 has a function that is uncertain. V dropped 11 bases and J dropped 3 bases, with 5 bases sitting between them. CDR3 size: 9 residues. Here the CDR3 DNA reads TGCGCCCCCTGCTACGAGCAGTACTTC. Translated, it gives CAPCYEQYF.

This clonotype showed up just a few times. The chain carries TRBV12-3 or TRBV12-4 and TRBJ1-4; TRBD1 matches at 8 bases. V dropped 3 bases and J dropped 7; count of bases not matched to a gene: 7. The CDR3 covers 15 residues. Here the CDR3 reads CASSFPDRGGEKLFF. In nucleotides, the CDR3 is TGTGCCAGCAGTTTCCCAGACAGGGGAGGTGAAAAACTGTTTTTT.

This chain joins TRBV11-2 and TRBJ1-3; perhaps TRBD1 as D (6 bases). CDR1 and CDR2 from the germline V gene are SGHAT and FQNNGV. Trimming pared 5 bases from V and 0 bases from J, leaving 17 bases between. The length of the CDR3 is 17 residues. In DNA, the CDR3 is TGTGCCAGCAGCCTCTGGCGAGGGGGGTTCTCTGGAAACACCATATATTTT. Residues: CASSLWRGGFSGNTIYF.

This clonotype appeared many times. The J gene is TRBJ1-2, the V gene TRBV4-1; D gene ambiguous. V shed 0 bases and J shed 4 bases, with 12 bases lying between them. This CDR3 comprises 15 residues. The germline V gene has CDR1 MGHRA and CDR2 YSYEKL. The CDR3 DNA sequence: TGCGCCAGCAGCCAAGATCGAGGTGTCGGCTATGGCTACACCTTC. It is translated as CASSQDRGVGYGYTF.

The CDR3: CASSGPEPRSYNEQFF. CDR3 nucleotides: TGTGCCAGCAGCGGACCAGAGCCTCGCTCCTACAATGAGCAGTTCTTC. This chain uses TRBV28 with TRBJ2-1; no reliable D call. Looked up from germline, CDR1 is MDHEN and CDR2 is SYDVKM. This CDR3 contains 16 residues. Trimming pared 6 bases from V and 0 bases from J, leaving 15 bases between.

This clonotype occurred a few times. V gene TRBV29-1 combines with J gene TRBJ2-5; D not certain. V shed 1 base and J shed 4 bases, with 4 bases lying between them. The CDR3 loop spans 11 amino acids. Germline CDR1 SQVTM, CDR2 ANQGSEA. CDR3 bases: TGCAGCGTTGAAGTTTCAGAGACCCAGTACTTC. This sequence encodes CSVEVSETQYF.

The V call is TRBV18, the J call TRBJ2-1; TRBD2 agrees at 9 bases. This CDR3 is built from 16 residues. V lost 6 bases to trimming and J lost 8 bases; unmatched junction nucleotides: 14. Germline values: CDR1 KGHSH, CDR2 LQKENI. DNA of the CDR3: TGTGCCAGCTCCCACCTGGGTAGCGGGGGTGCCGATGAGCAGTTCTTC. Its translation: CASSHLGSGGADEQFF.

This sequence joins TRBV27 and TRBJ2-7; the D is unclear. The V gene's germline CDR1 is MNHEY and CDR2 SMNVEV (reference sequence). V dropped 3 bases and J dropped 1 base, with 10 bases sitting between them. The CDR3 covers 14 residues. CDR3 protein: CASSFRVESYEQYF. The CDR3 coding sequence is TGTGCCAGCAGTTTCCGGGTCGAGTCCTACGAGCAGTACTTC.

The gene calls are TRBV27 and TRBJ1-6; the D is unclear. V lost 10 bases, J lost 8 bases, and 15 bases lay in between. CDR1 and CDR2 from the germline V gene are MNHEY and SMNVEV (reference sequence). This CDR3 has 13 amino acids. For the CDR3, the DNA is TGTGCCACCGCCGGGGAAAGGTATTCACCCCTCCACTTT. Its translation is CATAGERYSPLHF.

Only a few counts were recorded for this clonotype. This chain joins TRBV12-3 or TRBV12-4 and TRBJ2-1; a weak D match, TRBD1 (6 bases). Trimming left V 1 base short and J 0 bases short, with 10 bases between. The length of the CDR3 is 16 residues. Here the CDR3 DNA reads TGTGCCAGCAGTTTAGAGGGGGTCCCCTCCTACAATGAGCAGTTCTTC. This translates into CASSLEGVPSYNEQFF.

This rearrangement joins TRBV19 to TRBJ2-1; possible D gene TRBD2, 6 bases. V lost 6 bases to trimming and J lost 5 bases, with 20 bases between them. This CDR3 is built from 16 residues. Germline V gene lookup returns CDR1 LNHDA and CDR2 SQIVND (reference sequence). The CDR3 nucleotides are TGTGCCAGTAGCCCTCGGGGGTCCGCACCTCACAATGAGCAGTTCTTC. Translating it yields CASSPRGSAPHNEQFF.

The chain carries TRBV10-3 and TRBJ2-1; TRBD2 matches at 12 bases. V lost 10 bases to trimming and J lost 7 bases; unmatched junction nucleotides: 5. Germline V gene sequence: CDR1 ENHRY, CDR2 SYGVKD. This CDR3 is 13 amino acids long. The CDR3 nucleotides are TGTGCCACCCTAGCGGGGGGGCGAAATGAGCAGTTCTTC. Translation: CATLAGGRNEQFF.

The sample holds many counts of this clonotype. The genes are TRBV6-5 and TRBJ2-7; 10 bases map to TRBD2. The CDR3 consists of 17 residues. V lost 0 bases to trimming and J lost 3 bases; unmatched junction nucleotides: 8. The germline gives CDR1 MNHEY, CDR2 SVGAGI. The CDR3 bases are TGTGCCAGCAGTTACTCAGGCGTATCTAGCGGGGGCTACGAGCAGTACTTC. Its protein product is CASSYSGVSSGGYEQYF.

This clonotype came up a few times. The J gene is TRBJ2-1, the V gene TRBV5-1; 7 bases line up with TRBD1. Germline CDR1 SGHRS, CDR2 YFSETQ. This CDR3 comprises 15 residues. V was clipped by 4 bases and J by 0 bases; unmatched bases: 4. The CDR3 loop reads CASSVQGPSYNEQFF. As DNA, the CDR3 is TGCGCCAGCAGCGTACAGGGGCCCTCCTACAATGAGCAGTTCTTC.

The genes are TRBV7-3 and TRBJ1-1, with D tentatively TRBD1 (5 bases). Trimming took 2 bases from V and 5 from J, leaving 12 bases between them. The CDR3 runs 14 residues. Germline V lookup: CDR1 SGHTA, CDR2 FQGTGA. CDR3: CASSLSPRGTEAFF. The CDR3 DNA reads TGTGCCAGCAGCTTATCCCCCCGGGGGACTGAAGCTTTCTTT.

This clonotype was observed a handful of times. The chain combines TRBV7-9 with TRBJ1-6; 11 positions match TRBD1. This CDR3 is built from 16 residues. Germline CDR1 and CDR2: SEHNR and FQNEAQ (reference sequence). V gave up 5 bases and J gave up 9 bases; unmatched junction bases: 9. The CDR3 bases are TGTGCCAGCAGCCCACGGACAGGGGGCCTTATTTCACCCCTCCACTTT. Translated, it gives CASSPRTGGLISPLHF.

This clonotype was seen ten or more times. The chain employs TRBV5-1 and TRBJ1-1; 8 bases agree with TRBD1. The CDR3 has 15 amino acids. V was pared by 5 bases and J by 4 bases, with 10 bases of the junction left unmatched. The germline V gene has CDR1 SGHRS and CDR2 YFSETQ. CDR3 region: CASSPTQGVGTEAFF. The CDR3 DNA reads as TGCGCCAGCAGTCCTACACAGGGGGTAGGCACTGAAGCTTTCTTT.